One TCR beta chain is described in this entry. Profiled with immunoSEQ multiplex PCR; TCRdb holds only in-frame clones, not every one. The table includes 100,000 or so clones, approximately 94% detected once. The data stem from a study of OX40 agonist ivuxolimab in advanced cancers. Between the trimmed V and J ends, which lost 0 bases and 4 bases, there was a span of 6 bases. Looked up from germline, CDR1 is SGHDT and CDR2 is YYEEEE. This CDR3 comprises 13 residues. Material: CD4+ or CD8+ T cells sorted from blood, obtained in a trial of the OX40 agonist ivuxolimab. The chain is built from TRBV5-6 and TRBJ2-3; D is ambiguous. This sequence was found in an adult with an advanced solid tumor such as melanoma, head and neck, liver or kidney cancer. The chain's CDR3 is CASSLAKADTQYF. For the CDR3, the DNA is TGTGCCAGCAGCTTGGCCAAAGCAGATACGCAGTATTTT.